This TCR beta chain was captured in a study of blood T cell repertoires in COVID-19. Across the whole study: PBMCs, B-cell-depleted T cells, or T cells provided the cDNA or gDNA that made up the material.

V was clipped by 0 bases and J by 2 bases, with 11 bases between them. The CDR3 covers 16 residues. CDR1 MNHNS and CDR2 SASEGT come from the germline V gene. In the source study's methods: Reference gene primers were amplified, and this amplification served to estimate nucleated cell counts. The table came from immunoSEQ multiplex PCR; TCRdb's copy has only in-frame clones and leaves some out. V and J calls and clone size are copied from that table; D and trimming were computed from the DNA. The sample consists of approximately 170,000 clones, 70% to 85% of them appearing once. The material sequenced was peripheral blood. The TCR was taken from an older man with COVID-19, enrolled during active disease. The V gene is TRBV6-1, the J gene TRBJ1-5; D is perhaps TRBD1 (5 bases). Written as DNA, the CDR3 is TGTGCCAGCAGTGAAGCGGGGCTTCGGGGCAATCAGCCCCAGCATTTT. Translated: CASSEAGLRGNQPQHF.